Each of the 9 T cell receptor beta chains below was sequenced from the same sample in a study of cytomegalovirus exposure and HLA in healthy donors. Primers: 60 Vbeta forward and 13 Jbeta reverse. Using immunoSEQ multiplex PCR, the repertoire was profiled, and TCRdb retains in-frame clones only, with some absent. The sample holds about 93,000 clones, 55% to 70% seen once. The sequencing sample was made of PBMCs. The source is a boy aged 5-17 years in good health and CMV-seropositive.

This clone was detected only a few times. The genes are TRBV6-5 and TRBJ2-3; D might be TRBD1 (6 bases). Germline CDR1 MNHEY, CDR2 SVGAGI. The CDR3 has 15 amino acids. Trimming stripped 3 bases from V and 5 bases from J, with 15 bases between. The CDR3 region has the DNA TGTGCCAGCAGTTATGTGACAGGCCCACAAGATACGCAGTATTTT. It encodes CASSYVTGPQDTQYF.

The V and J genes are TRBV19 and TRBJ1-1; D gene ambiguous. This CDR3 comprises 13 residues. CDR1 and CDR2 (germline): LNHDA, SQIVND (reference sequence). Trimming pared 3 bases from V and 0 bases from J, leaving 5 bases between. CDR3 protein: CASSIGMNTEAFF. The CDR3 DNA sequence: TGTGCCAGTAGTATTGGCATGAACACTGAAGCTTTCTTT.

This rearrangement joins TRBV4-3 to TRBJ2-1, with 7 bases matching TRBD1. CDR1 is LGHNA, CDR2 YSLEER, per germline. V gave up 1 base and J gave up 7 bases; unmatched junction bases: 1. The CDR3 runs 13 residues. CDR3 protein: CASSQATGNEQFF. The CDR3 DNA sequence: TGCGCCAGCAGCCAAGCGACAGGGAATGAGCAGTTCTTC.

CDR3 sequence reads: CASSLEGHSNEQFF. The CDR3 nucleotides are TGCGCCAGCAGCTTGGAGGGGCATAGCAACGAGCAGTTCTTC. The rearrangement uses TRBV5-1 and TRBJ2-1; weak D call: TRBD1 (5 bases). Germline V CDR1 and CDR2: SGHRS, YFSETQ. V lost 0 bases and J lost 10, with 14 bases in between. The CDR3 runs 14 residues.

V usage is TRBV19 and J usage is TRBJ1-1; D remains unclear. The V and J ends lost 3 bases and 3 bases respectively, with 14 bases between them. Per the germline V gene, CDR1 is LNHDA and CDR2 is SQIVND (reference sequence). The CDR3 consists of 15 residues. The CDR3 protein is CASSIHRGIHTEAFF. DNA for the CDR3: TGTGCCAGTAGTATTCATCGGGGAATCCACACTGAAGCTTTCTTT.

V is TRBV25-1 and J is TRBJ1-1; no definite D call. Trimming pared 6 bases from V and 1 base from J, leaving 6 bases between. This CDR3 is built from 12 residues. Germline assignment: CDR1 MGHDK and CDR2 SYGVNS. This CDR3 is CASRPGNTEAFF. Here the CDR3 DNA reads TGTGCCAGCAGACCAGGGAACACTGAAGCTTTCTTT.

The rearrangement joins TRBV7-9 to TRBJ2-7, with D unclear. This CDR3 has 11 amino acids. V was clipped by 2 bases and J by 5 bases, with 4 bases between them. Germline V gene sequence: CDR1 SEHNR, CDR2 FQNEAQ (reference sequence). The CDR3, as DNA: TGTGCCAGCAGCTTATCTGACGAGCAGTACTTC. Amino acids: CASSLSDEQYF. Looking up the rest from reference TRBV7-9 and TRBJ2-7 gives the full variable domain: DTGVSQNPRHKITKRGQNVTFRCDPISEHNRLYWYRQTLGQGPEFLTYFQNEAQLEKSRLLSDRFSAERPKGSFSTLEIQRTEQGDSAMYLCASSLSDEQYFGPGTRLTVT.

The CDR3 DNA is TGTGCCAGCAGCTTAACTAGCGGGAGGCCCACAGATACGCAGTATTTT. Translation: CASSLTSGRPTDTQYF. The gene calls are TRBV11-2 and TRBJ2-3; TRBD2 agrees at 12 bases. CDR3 size: 16 residues. V lost 2 bases and J lost 2; bases outside the gene matches: 2. The V gene's germline CDR1 is SGHAT and CDR2 FQNNGV.

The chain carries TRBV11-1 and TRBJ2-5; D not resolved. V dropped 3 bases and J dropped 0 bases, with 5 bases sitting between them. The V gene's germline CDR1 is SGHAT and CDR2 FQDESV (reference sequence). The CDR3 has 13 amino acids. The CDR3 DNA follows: TGTGCCAGCAGCTTGCGGTACCAAGAGACCCAGTACTTC. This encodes CASSLRYQETQYF.